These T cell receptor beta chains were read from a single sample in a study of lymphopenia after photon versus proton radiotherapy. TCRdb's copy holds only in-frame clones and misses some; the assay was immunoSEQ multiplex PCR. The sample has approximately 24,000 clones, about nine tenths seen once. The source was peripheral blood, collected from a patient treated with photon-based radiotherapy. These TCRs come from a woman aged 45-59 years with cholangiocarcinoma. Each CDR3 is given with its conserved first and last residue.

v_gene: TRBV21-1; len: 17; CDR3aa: CASSKEMRGQGWDEQFF
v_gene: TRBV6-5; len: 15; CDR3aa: CASSYSRDSPYEQYF
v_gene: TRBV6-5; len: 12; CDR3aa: CASSYDTLEQYF
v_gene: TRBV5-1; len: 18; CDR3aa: CASSASRGPALANEKLFF
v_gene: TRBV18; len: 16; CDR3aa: CASSPESGQGNTEAFF
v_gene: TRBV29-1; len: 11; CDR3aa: CSVASGPEAFF
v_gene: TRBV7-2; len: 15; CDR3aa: CASSPSGGAADTQYF
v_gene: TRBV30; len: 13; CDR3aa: CAWTGQNNSPLHF
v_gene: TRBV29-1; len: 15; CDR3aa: CSVEDLWGRNTEAFF
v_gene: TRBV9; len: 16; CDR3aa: CASSVEGGAGNQPQHF
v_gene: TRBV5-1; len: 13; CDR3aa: CASSTGQGFGYTF
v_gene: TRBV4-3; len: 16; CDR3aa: CASSQDVQGATGELFF
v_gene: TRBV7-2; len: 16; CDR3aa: CASSLGWQGAVNEQFF
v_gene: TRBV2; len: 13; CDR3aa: CASSEAEAGELFF
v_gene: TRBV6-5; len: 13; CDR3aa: CASTSHFSGEQFF
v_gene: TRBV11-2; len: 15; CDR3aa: CASSLKGPLTDTQYF
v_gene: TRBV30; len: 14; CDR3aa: CARGLAGVGETQYF
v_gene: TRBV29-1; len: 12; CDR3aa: CSVEDSRGGRYF
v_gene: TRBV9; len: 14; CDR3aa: CASSVGAGSGELFF
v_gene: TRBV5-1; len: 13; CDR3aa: CASSLWRQETQYF
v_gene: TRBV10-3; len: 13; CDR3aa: CAISSGGMTEAFF
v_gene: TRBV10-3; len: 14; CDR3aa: CAISESRDRNEQYF
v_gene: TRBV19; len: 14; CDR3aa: CASRPARNTGELFF
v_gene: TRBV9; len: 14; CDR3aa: CASSGRGPNNEQFF
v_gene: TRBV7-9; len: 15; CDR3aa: CASSLVGVRVTEAFF
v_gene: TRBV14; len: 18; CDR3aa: CASSQVRDALGANYGYTF
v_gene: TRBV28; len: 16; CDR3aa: CASIRLLAPQGMGYTF
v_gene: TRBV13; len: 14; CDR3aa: CASSLGYEFGTIYF
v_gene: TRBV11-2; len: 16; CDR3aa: CASSLLALRGNYGYTF
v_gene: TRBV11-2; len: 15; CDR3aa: CASSLVVGSGNTIYF
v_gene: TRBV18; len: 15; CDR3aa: CASSEGGRVGYEQYF